The 11 T cell receptor beta chains in this list originate from one sample, sequenced in a study of human T cells and chemical hapten exposure. Time point indicated: healthy volunteer bleed at 6 weeks. Unfractionated whole blood served as the source for total RNA extraction. TCRdb analysed the RACE reads with MiXCR anew, one entry per CDR3 protein. The sample contains 65,000 to 95,000 distinct CDR3 sequences, about 8.6% of which appear only once. Sample: whole blood. Receptors originate from a female donor in good health. Some clones in this sample may be carry-over from other donors' samples.

The chain joins TRBV27 to TRBJ2-7; maybe TRBD1 (7 bases). V was cut by 8 bases and J by 4 bases, with 45 bases left in between. The CDR3 length is 23 residues. The germline V gene has CDR1 MNHEY and CDR2 SMNVEV (reference sequence). The CDR3 is CASPSNLPQPKWDSDWRAYEQYF. DNA of the CDR3: TGTGCCAGCCCCTCAAACTTACCTCAACCGAAATGGGACAGTGACTGGAGGGCGTACGAGCAGTACTTC.

This clonotype has more than one count but fewer than ten. The chain employs TRBV9 and TRBJ2-7; 8 positions agree with TRBD1. V trimming: 3 bases; J trimming: 2 bases; junction bases outside the gene matches: 13. Looked up from germline, CDR1 is SGDLS and CDR2 is YYNGEE. This CDR3 has 17 amino acids. CDR3 DNA sequence: TGTGCCAGCAGCGCCCACGCCGGGACAGGCAGGACCTACGAGCAGTACTTC. Its translation is CASSAHAGTGRTYEQYF.

This clonotype was detected a few times. V usage is TRBV27 and J usage is TRBJ1-4; tentatively, D is TRBD1 (6 bases). Trimming shortened V by 10 bases and J by 4 bases, and 22 bases separated the two germline ends. Germline CDR1 MNHEY, CDR2 SMNVEV (reference sequence). The CDR3 runs to 16 residues. The CDR3 loop reads CATRTATNKYNEKLFF. CDR3 DNA: TGTGCCACCCGGACAGCCACAAACAAATATAATGAAAAACTGTTTTTT.

This clonotype came up a few times. The chain combines TRBV12-3 or TRBV12-4 with TRBJ2-7, with TRBD1 identical over 9 bases. The length of the CDR3 is 13 residues. V lost 6 bases to trimming and J lost 5 bases; unmatched junction nucleotides: 5. CDR3 coding DNA: TGTGCCAGCAGCGGACAGGGGCTGGACGAGCAGTACTTC. It specifies CASSGQGLDEQYF.

In this sample, this clonotype turned up a few times. The chain has TRBV7-3 and TRBJ1-1; D remains ambiguous. This CDR3 comprises 13 residues. Trimming shortened V by 5 bases and J by 5 bases, and 12 bases separated the two germline ends. Germline CDR1 and CDR2: SGHTA and FQGTGA. CDR3 loop: CASSEFIRTEAFF. As DNA, the CDR3 is TGTGCCAGCAGCGAATTCATAAGGACTGAAGCTTTCTTT.

This chain connects TRBV7-2 to TRBJ2-5; the match to TRBD2 covers 7 bases. The V gene's germline CDR1 is SGHTA and CDR2 FQGNSA. V lost 3 bases, J lost 5 bases, and 12 bases stayed unmatched. The CDR3 contains 16 residues. DNA for the CDR3: TGTGCCAGCAGCTTGGCGGGACTAAATCTCGGGGAGACCCAGTACTTC. Protein sequence: CASSLAGLNLGETQYF.

This clonotype was detected ten times or more. The chain links TRBV7-8 to TRBJ1-6; D is unresolved. The CDR3 covers 14 residues. Trimming stripped 0 bases from V and 7 bases from J, with 7 bases between. In germline, CDR1 is SGHVS, CDR2 FQNEAQ. CDR3 nucleotides: TGTGCCAGCAGCTTAGCGGTCGAGAATTCACCCCTCCACTTT. Translating it yields CASSLAVENSPLHF.

The chain recombines TRBV5-4 with TRBJ1-6, with a tentative D call TRBD1 (5 bases). The CDR3 covers 13 residues. V dropped 3 bases and J dropped 10 bases, with 11 bases sitting between them. The germline gives CDR1 SGHNT, CDR2 YYREEE (reference sequence). CDR3 bases: TGTGCCAGCAGCTGTAGGGGAAGGTCACCCCTCCACTTT. It specifies CASSCRGRSPLHF.

This clonotype was found a few times. V is TRBV7-9 and J is TRBJ1-4, with unresolved D. V lost 0 bases, J lost 6 bases, and 11 bases lay in between. This CDR3 is built from 15 residues. Germline loops: CDR1 SEHNR, CDR2 FQNEAQ (reference sequence). Written as DNA, the CDR3 is TGTGCCAGCAGCTTAGCGGGAACTGTGGATGAAAAACTGTTTTTT. Translation: CASSLAGTVDEKLFF.

This clonotype appeared a few times. The chain links TRBV3-1 to TRBJ2-3, with D maybe TRBD2 (6 bases). The V gene lost 2 bases and the J gene lost 2 bases, with 11 bases spanning the gap. The CDR3 runs to 15 residues. Looked up from germline, CDR1 is LGHDT and CDR2 is YNNKEL (reference sequence). CDR3 in DNA: TGTGCCAGCAGCCAATTGGCGGGGAACACAGATACGCAGTATTTT. Its protein product is CASSQLAGNTDTQYF.

The chain recombines TRBV7-7 with TRBJ2-3; D gene uncertain. Germline V gene sequence: CDR1 SSHAT, CDR2 FNYEAQ (reference sequence). The length of the CDR3 is 13 residues. V was trimmed by 5 bases and J by 4 bases, leaving 10 bases between them. The DNA of the CDR3 is TGTGCCAGCAGCACGACCAGCGCAGATACGCAGTATTTT. Translating gives CASSTTSADTQYF.